The clone carrying this T cell receptor (beta chain) has just a few counts. Its antigen is as yet unknown. The sample is drawn from a study of naive CD8 T cells in extremely preterm neonates. Looked up from germline, CDR1 is SGDLS and CDR2 is YYNGEE. The CDR3 sequence is 14 residues long. With V trimmed by 6 bases and J by 5 bases, 6 bases remained unmatched. Without labor or membrane rupture, elective cesareans at roughly 35-43 weeks supplied term cord blood. Mothers with known HIV infection were excluded. Notes on the study in general: Preterm neonates had significantly lower iChao1 richness than other age groups.

Sequencing was performed with immunoSEQ multiplex PCR; in TCRdb, only in-frame clones are kept and a portion is missing. The table includes a few thousand clones, about 97% detected once. The clonotype was recovered from a newborn in good health. The specimen sequenced was naive CD8+ T cells from cord blood. This chain joins TRBV9 and TRBJ2-1; 9 nucleotides line up with TRBD2. CDR3 sequence: CASTDSGGHNEQFF. CDR3 nucleotide sequence: TGTGCCAGCACCGATAGCGGGGGACACAATGAGCAGTTCTTC. Complete variable domain (other parts from reference TRBV9 and TRBJ2-1): DSGVTQTPKHLITATGQRVTLRCSPRSGDLSVYWYQQSLDQGLQFLIQYYNGEERAKGNILERFSAQQFPDLHSELNLSSLELGDSALYFCASTDSGGHNEQFFGPGTRLTVL.